These T cell receptor beta chains were read from a single sample in a study of CD8+ T cells in alopecia areata. The table came from immunoSEQ multiplex PCR; TCRdb's copy has only in-frame clones and leaves some out. The table includes around 300,000 clones, roughly 63% detected once. The material sequenced was CD4+ T cells sorted from blood, taken around week 53, from a patient treated with tofacitinib. These TCRs come from a human donor with alopecia areata. Both conserved end residues are trimmed from each CDR3. D genes are given only for firm matches.

J gene: TRBJ1-5; D gene: NA; V gene: TRBV30; CDR3 protein: AWSLAENQPQH
J gene: TRBJ2-7; D gene: NA; V gene: TRBV7-9; CDR3 protein: ASSGRLAHEQY
J gene: TRBJ2-3; D gene: NA; V gene: TRBV30; CDR3 protein: AWSVSGTHTQY
J gene: TRBJ2-2; D gene: NA; V gene: TRBV11-2; CDR3 protein: ASSRDNTGELF
J gene: TRBJ2-2; D gene: NA; V gene: TRBV7-2; CDR3 protein: ASSLQLANTGELF
J gene: TRBJ1-6; D gene: NA; V gene: TRBV5-4; CDR3 protein: ASSFTTISPLH
J gene: TRBJ2-3; D gene: NA; V gene: TRBV5-1; CDR3 protein: ASSLQGRPDTQY
J gene: TRBJ2-5; D gene: NA; V gene: TRBV6-5; CDR3 protein: ASSYGREIQY
J gene: TRBJ1-2; D gene: NA; V gene: TRBV30; CDR3 protein: AWSVLGVGGYT
J gene: TRBJ1-5; D gene: TRBD1; V gene: TRBV18; CDR3 protein: ASSRQGGNQPQH
J gene: TRBJ2-3; D gene: TRBD2; V gene: TRBV29-1; CDR3 protein: SAVAGRFSDTQY
J gene: TRBJ2-1; D gene: TRBD2; V gene: TRBV4-3; CDR3 protein: ASSLELAGVFNEQF
J gene: TRBJ1-2; D gene: NA; V gene: TRBV25-1; CDR3 protein: ASSDRQYRYGYT
J gene: TRBJ2-3; D gene: NA; V gene: TRBV9; CDR3 protein: ASSPNRRGDTQY
J gene: TRBJ1-1; D gene: NA; V gene: TRBV10-3; CDR3 protein: AISESGRGFESGEAF
J gene: TRBJ2-5; D gene: NA; V gene: TRBV25-1; CDR3 protein: ASIGDFPLETQY
J gene: TRBJ2-2; D gene: NA; V gene: TRBV5-1; CDR3 protein: ASGTMNTGELF
J gene: TRBJ2-1; D gene: NA; V gene: TRBV30; CDR3 protein: AWSVFKRADNEQF
J gene: TRBJ2-1; D gene: NA; V gene: TRBV25-1; CDR3 protein: ASSRRSHNEQF
J gene: TRBJ2-5; D gene: NA; V gene: TRBV29-1; CDR3 protein: SDQETQY
J gene: TRBJ2-2; D gene: NA; V gene: TRBV30; CDR3 protein: AWSLGHQNTGELF
J gene: TRBJ2-7; D gene: NA; V gene: TRBV11-2; CDR3 protein: ASSLGPGEHPGQY
J gene: TRBJ1-2; D gene: NA; V gene: TRBV7-2; CDR3 protein: ASSSSWHGYT
J gene: TRBJ2-3; D gene: NA; V gene: TRBV7-8; CDR3 protein: ASSFRRDRRDTQY
J gene: TRBJ1-6; D gene: NA; V gene: TRBV5-1; CDR3 protein: ASSLDWVGNSPLH
J gene: TRBJ2-2; D gene: NA; V gene: TRBV11-2; CDR3 protein: ASKIPGLASNTGELF
J gene: TRBJ2-1; D gene: TRBD1; V gene: TRBV6-5; CDR3 protein: ASSYFGQGYNEQF